Presented here are 14 T cell receptor beta chains from one specimen sequenced in a study of beta chain features in type 1 diabetes. Their antigens are not known. Study observations and caveats: For Type 1 diabetes patients, all four CD4+ subsets carried TCRB CDR3s that were moderately but significantly shorter.

Every isolated RNA sample was fully reverse transcribed, so sequencing captured expressed TCRB transcripts. This table comes from immunoSEQ multiplex PCR, and its TCRdb copy is limited to in-frame clones, with some not included. The table includes about 190,000 clones, approximately 7.8% detected once. Sequences were obtained from central memory CD4+ T cells from blood. These receptors came from a woman in her 40s with type 1 diabetes.

This clone was seen many times. This chain links TRBV5-4 with TRBJ1-1; no reliable D call. The CDR3 loop spans 14 amino acids. The V and J ends lost 8 bases and 1 base respectively, with 15 bases between them. Germline CDR1 and CDR2: SGHNT and YYREEE (reference sequence). The CDR3 loop is CASAPRAKNTEAFF. The CDR3 bases are TGTGCCAGTGCACCTAGAGCAAAGAACACTGAAGCTTTCTTT.

This rearrangement joins TRBV11-2 to TRBJ2-3; D gene uncertain. This CDR3 has 14 amino acids. Germline assignment: CDR1 SGHAT and CDR2 FQNNGV. The V and J ends lost 1 base and 2 bases respectively, with 7 bases between them. CDR3 region: CASSLGGYTDTQYF. CDR3 nucleotide sequence: TGTGCCAGCAGCTTAGGAGGTTACACAGATACGCAGTATTTT.

In its sample, this clone was seen a few times. One end of the junction fails to match germline, which may point to a read error. V is TRBV29-1 and J is TRBJ1-3; weak D call: TRBD1 (5 bases). Germline lookup yields CDR1 SQVTM and CDR2 ANQGSEA. The CDR3 contains 14 residues. The CDR3 bases are TGCAGCGCTCGACAGCTTACCTCTGCAAACACCATATATTTT. Translating it yields CSARQLTSANTIYF.

V and J are TRBV5-1 and TRBJ2-7; D may be TRBD1 (6 bases). Germline V gene lookup returns CDR1 SGHRS and CDR2 YFSETQ. Deletions cut 0 bases from V and 3 bases from J, with 10 bases between. The CDR3 spans 14 residues. This chain's CDR3 is CASSLDIGGYEQYF. Here the CDR3 DNA reads TGCGCCAGCAGCTTGGATATAGGGGGCTACGAGCAGTACTTC.

This clone was recorded at least ten times. V and J are TRBV7-9 and TRBJ1-6; a possible D gene is TRBD1 (6 bases). The V end was cut by 7 bases, the J end by 9 bases, with 13 bases between. CDR1 is SEHNR and CDR2 is FQNEAQ in the germline V gene (reference sequence). This CDR3 is 13 amino acids long. Here the CDR3 DNA reads TGTGCCAGCACCAAGGGGGGGCGTTCACCCCTCCACTTT. Translating gives CASTKGGRSPLHF.

The CDR3 nucleotides are TGTGCCAGTAGTATAGCCCCGTGGACAGGGGTGGACGAGCAGTACTTC. Its protein is CASSIAPWTGVDEQYF. The genes are TRBV19 and TRBJ2-7; 9 bases match TRBD1. V gave up 1 base and J gave up 5 bases; unmatched junction bases: 9. Germline V gene lookup returns CDR1 LNHDA and CDR2 SQIVND (reference sequence). There are 16 residues in the CDR3.

The rearrangement uses TRBV6-5 and TRBJ1-2; possibly TRBD1 for D (6 bases). Germline-derived CDR1 and CDR2 are MNHEY and SVGAGI. Trimming took off 4 bases at V and 2 bases at J, with 11 bases between the two ends. CDR3 length: 14 residues. CDR3 DNA sequence: TGTGCCAGCAGTTCGGGACATCTCAACTATGGCTACACCTTC. It yields the protein CASSSGHLNYGYTF.

The chain couples TRBV18 to TRBJ1-1; 9 nucleotides match TRBD1. CDR1 is KGHSH and CDR2 is LQKENI in the germline V gene. There are 15 residues in the CDR3. Trimming at V came to 3 bases and at J to 3 bases, leaving 5 bases not matched to a gene. Here the CDR3 DNA reads TGTGCCAGCTCACCCTCGACAGGGGGGGACACTGAAGCTTTCTTT. Residues: CASSPSTGGDTEAFF.

This clone was seen more than once but under ten times. This chain uses TRBV30 with TRBJ1-2; tentatively, D is TRBD1 (5 bases). The V end was cut by 2 bases, the J end by 4 bases, with 11 bases between. Per the germline V gene, CDR1 is GTSNPN and CDR2 is SVGIG (reference sequence). CDR3 length equals 13 residues. Here the CDR3 DNA reads TGTGCCTGGAGTCCCGCAGGGTCCTATGGCTACACCTTC. Amino acid sequence: CAWSPAGSYGYTF. Complete variable domain (other parts from reference TRBV30 and TRBJ1-2): SQTIHQWPATLVQPVGSPLSLECTVEGTSNPNLYWYRQAAGRGLQLLFYSVGIGQISSEVPQNLSASRPQDRQFILSSKKLLLSDSGFYLCAWSPAGSYGYTFGSGTRLTVV.

The chain uses TRBV30 and TRBJ1-2, with 7 bases that match TRBD1. In germline, CDR1 is GTSNPN, CDR2 SVGIG (reference sequence). This CDR3 is built from 13 residues. Trimming took 5 bases from V and 5 from J; bases not matched to a gene: 8. The CDR3 loop reads CAWRTGERYGYTF. The CDR3 DNA reads TGTGCCTGGCGGACAGGAGAGCGGTATGGCTACACCTTC.

This clone was seen a handful of times. The genes are TRBV5-1 and TRBJ2-7; possible D gene TRBD1, 5 bases. The CDR3 runs to 14 residues. The V and J ends lost 5 bases and 0 bases respectively, with 12 bases between them. Germline loops: CDR1 SGHRS, CDR2 YFSETQ. Written as DNA, the CDR3 is TGCGCCAGCAGAAGTGGCCAGGGCTCCTACGAGCAGTACTTC. Translation gives CASRSGQGSYEQYF.

In the case of this clone: At the DNA level, this CDR3 is encoded by other sequences in the same sample as well. V and J are TRBV4-2 and TRBJ1-2, with no clear D. Germline CDR1 LGHNA, CDR2 YNFKEQ. The CDR3 runs 13 residues. Trimming took 1 base from V and 4 from J, leaving 7 bases between them. This chain's CDR3 is CASSQGSGYGYTF. The CDR3 region has the DNA TGTGCCAGCAGCCAAGGGAGCGGCTATGGCTACACCTTC.

This chain uses TRBV5-4 with TRBJ2-3; D uncertain. Germline V gene sequence: CDR1 SGHNT, CDR2 YYREEE (reference sequence). The CDR3 has 14 residues. With 3 bases removed from V and 2 bases from J, the gap between germline ends came to 10 bases. Here the CDR3 reads CASSSGVTTDTQYF. In DNA form, the CDR3 reads TGTGCCAGCAGCTCTGGAGTTACCACAGATACGCAGTATTTT.

This clone has more than one count but fewer than ten. V usage is TRBV6-1 and J usage is TRBJ1-5; 8 nucleotides match TRBD1. Germline assignment: CDR1 MNHNS and CDR2 SASEGT. Unmatched junction bases numbered 2, after V lost 4 bases and J lost 9 bases. This CDR3 is built from 12 residues. The CDR3 here is CASSGGTGPQHF. The CDR3 DNA is TGTGCCAGCAGTGGGGGGACAGGGCCCCAGCATTTT.